The TCR beta chain under discussion was sequenced for a study of response to subunit inactivated influenza vaccine. This clonotype was seen a handful of times. Its target is unknown. Whole-study findings and limits: The authors suggested that every seasonal influenza vaccination recruits few new T cells.

TCRdb ran MiXCR on the RT-PCR reads and lists one entry per CDR3 protein. This sample carries about 540,000 distinct CDR3 sequences, approximately 20% of them seen once, and the ten largest clones take 2.5% to 3.5%. Per the germline V gene, CDR1 is SGHTS and CDR2 is YDEGEE. V was pared by 0 bases and J by 4 bases, with 4 bases of the junction left unmatched. CDR3 length: 16 residues. These sequences were also reported in another study, on T cells expressing NK-cell markers. As that study records: 5'RACE template switching with UMIs generated TCR beta cDNA. Investigators obtained TCR beta repertoires from sorted CD3+CD56+NKG2C+, CD3+CD56+NKG2C- and CD3+CD56-NKG2C+ T cells. Dominant NKG2C+ clonotypes were found to form about 1.0-8% of CD8+ T cells in about 6 donors.

This sample comprised CD4+ T cells sorted from PBMCs, obtained approximately 13 days after vaccination. The sequence came from a man aged 50-59 years who received an inactivated influenza vaccine. The rearrangement joins TRBV5-8 to TRBJ2-6, with 7 positions matching TRBD1. The DNA of the CDR3 is TGTGCCAGCAGCTTGGAACCGGGACAGGGGGCCAACGTCCTGACTTTC. This translates into CASSLEPGQGANVLTF. The full variable domain, its missing parts supplied by reference TRBV5-8 and TRBJ2-6, is EAGVTQSPTHLIKTRGQQATLRCSPISGHTSVYWYQQALGLGLQFLLWYDEGEERNRGNFPPRFSGRQFPNYSSELNVNALELEDSALYLCASSLEPGQGANVLTFGAGSRLTVL.